This T cell receptor beta chain was profiled in a study of blood T cell repertoires in COVID-19. Across the whole study: The United States, Italy and Spain provided the acute and convalescent COVID-19 samples. Sources were T cells, B-cell-depleted T cells, or PBMCs; the material itself was cDNA or gDNA.

The study drew participants aged roughly 18 to 89 years from some 23 US areas. V lost 3 bases and J lost 5; bases outside the gene matches: 6. The CDR3 spans 17 residues. CDR1 is SGDLS, CDR2 YYNGEE, per germline. Some clones are missing from TCRdb's copy, which holds only in-frame ones; the method was immunoSEQ multiplex PCR. The sample lists 250,000 or so clones; about nine tenths were seen once. The source of this sequence is a woman aged 25 to 45 with acute COVID-19. The gene calls are TRBV9 and TRBJ2-2; 14 nucleotides agree with TRBD2. Sequencing was carried out using PBMCs or T cells enriched from blood (not recorded which). For the CDR3, the DNA is TGTGCCAGCAGCGAGGGACTAGCGGGAGTCGCGACCGGGGAGCTGTTTTTT. Translation: CASSEGLAGVATGELFF.